These 9 T cell receptor beta chains share one sample of origin, sequenced in a study of cytomegalovirus exposure and HLA in healthy donors. 13 Jbeta primers and 60 Vbeta primers were used for the PCR. TCRdb's table, derived via immunoSEQ multiplex PCR, lists solely in-frame clones and lacks some. The data hold 110,000 or so clones, with about 83% observed a single time. Input material: PBMCs. These receptors came from a man younger than 35 in good health and CMV-seronegative.

V and J are TRBV10-3 and TRBJ2-1, with D maybe TRBD2 (6 bases). The CDR3 loop spans 14 amino acids. V was cut by 4 bases and J by 5 bases, with 12 bases left in between. Looked up from germline, CDR1 is ENHRY and CDR2 is SYGVKD. CDR3 sequence (DNA): TGTGCCATCAGTGCTAGCGCTAACGACAATGAGCAGTTCTTC. Protein sequence: CAISASANDNEQFF.

This sequence joins TRBV5-1 and TRBJ1-1; perhaps TRBD1 as D (6 bases). Germline CDR1 SGHRS, CDR2 YFSETQ. The CDR3 is 16 amino acids. The V end was cut by 3 bases, the J end by 0 bases, with 15 bases between. CDR3 sequence: CASSSAGARMNTEAFF. CDR3 DNA: TGCGCCAGCAGCTCCGCGGGGGCCCGGATGAACACTGAAGCTTTCTTT.

This sequence joins TRBV11-3 and TRBJ2-3, with 9 bases matching TRBD2. The CDR3 spans 14 residues. Germline loops: CDR1 SGHNT, CDR2 YENEEA. V trimming: 7 bases; J trimming: 4 bases; junction bases outside the gene matches: 6. The CDR3 DNA is TGTGCCAGCACGGGGGCGGGAGGGCCAGATACGCAGTATTTT. Translating it yields CASTGAGGPDTQYF.

This clone was found once. The chain combines TRBV5-4 with TRBJ2-1; 9 nucleotides agree with TRBD2. Looked up from germline, CDR1 is SGHNT and CDR2 is YYREEE (reference sequence). The trim removed 7 bases at V and 7 bases at J, leaving 9 bases unmatched. The CDR3 totals 14 residues. This chain's CDR3 is CASPLAGAGNEQFF. The CDR3 DNA is TGTGCCAGCCCCTTAGCGGGAGCGGGGAATGAGCAGTTCTTC.

The chain recombines TRBV11-3 with TRBJ1-5; the match to TRBD1 covers 8 bases. Trimming took 5 bases from V and 3 from J; bases not matched to a gene: 3. Germline lookup yields CDR1 SGHNT and CDR2 YENEEA. CDR3 length equals 14 residues. CDR3 loop: CASSAGGLNQPQHF. As DNA, the CDR3 is TGTGCCAGCAGCGCAGGGGGCCTCAATCAGCCCCAGCATTTT.

The chain links TRBV7-2 to TRBJ2-7, with 10 bases fitting TRBD1. The ends lost 5 bases at V and 6 bases at J; junction bases unmatched: 7. The CDR3 length is 14 residues. The germline CDR1 and CDR2 sequences are SGHTA and FQGNSA. CDR3 coding DNA: TGTGCCAGCAGCCGTGGGACAGGGGTCGGCGAGCAGTACTTC. This codes for CASSRGTGVGEQYF.

The chain employs TRBV5-1 and TRBJ2-3; 10 bases map to TRBD1. In germline, CDR1 is SGHRS, CDR2 YFSETQ. The CDR3 has 19 residues. V lost 0 bases to trimming and J lost 0 bases; unmatched junction nucleotides: 10. For the CDR3, the DNA is TGCGCCAGCAGCTTGGGGACAGGGGGATTCGGTACGAGCACAGATACGCAGTATTTT. Its translation is CASSLGTGGFGTSTDTQYF.

The J gene is TRBJ2-5, the V gene TRBV5-1, with 12 bases identical to TRBD2. Germline CDR1 reads SGHRS; CDR2 reads YFSETQ. CDR3 length equals 16 residues. The V and J ends lost 0 bases and 6 bases, in that order; junction bases with no gene match: 6. The CDR3 DNA sequence: TGCGCCAGCAGCTTGGGACTAGCGGGAGTCGAGAAGACCCAGTACTTC. The encoded protein is CASSLGLAGVEKTQYF.

This chain connects TRBV5-1 to TRBJ2-5; 12 nucleotides align to TRBD2. The J segment lost 0 bases and the V segment lost 4 bases, leaving 4 bases of the junction unmatched. This CDR3 is 16 amino acids long. The V gene's germline CDR1 is SGHRS and CDR2 YFSETQ. The CDR3 bases are TGCGCCAGCAGCCCACTAGCGGGAGGCCACCAAGAGACCCAGTACTTC. Amino acids: CASSPLAGGHQETQYF.